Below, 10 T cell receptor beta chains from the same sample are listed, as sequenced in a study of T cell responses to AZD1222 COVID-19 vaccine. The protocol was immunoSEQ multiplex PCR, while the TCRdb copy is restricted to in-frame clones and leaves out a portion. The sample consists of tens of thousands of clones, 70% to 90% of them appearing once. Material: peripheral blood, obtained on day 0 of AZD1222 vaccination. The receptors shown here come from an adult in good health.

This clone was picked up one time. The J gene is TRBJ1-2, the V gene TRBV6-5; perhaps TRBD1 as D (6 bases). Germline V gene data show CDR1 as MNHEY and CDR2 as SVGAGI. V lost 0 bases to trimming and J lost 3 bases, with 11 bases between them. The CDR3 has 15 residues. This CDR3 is CASSYSVGGYYGYTF. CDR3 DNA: TGTGCCAGCAGTTACTCGGTAGGGGGATACTATGGCTACACCTTC.

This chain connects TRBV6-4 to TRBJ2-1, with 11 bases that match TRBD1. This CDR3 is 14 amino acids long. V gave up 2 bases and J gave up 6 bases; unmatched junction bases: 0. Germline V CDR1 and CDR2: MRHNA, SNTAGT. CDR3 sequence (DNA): TGTGCCAGCAGTGACGGGACAGGGGGCAATGAGCAGTTCTTC. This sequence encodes CASSDGTGGNEQFF.

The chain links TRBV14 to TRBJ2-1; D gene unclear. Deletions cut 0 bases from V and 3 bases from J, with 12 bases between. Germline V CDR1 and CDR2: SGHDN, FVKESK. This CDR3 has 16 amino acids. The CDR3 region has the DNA TGTGCCAGCAGCCAAGATAACGGCCAGTTCTACAATGAGCAGTTCTTC. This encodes CASSQDNGQFYNEQFF.

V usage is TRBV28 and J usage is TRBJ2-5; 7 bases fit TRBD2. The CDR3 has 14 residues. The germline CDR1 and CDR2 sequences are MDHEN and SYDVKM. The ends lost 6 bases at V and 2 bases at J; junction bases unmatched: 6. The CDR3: CASRTGTKQETQYF. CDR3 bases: TGTGCCAGCAGGACCGGGACTAAACAAGAGACCCAGTACTTC.

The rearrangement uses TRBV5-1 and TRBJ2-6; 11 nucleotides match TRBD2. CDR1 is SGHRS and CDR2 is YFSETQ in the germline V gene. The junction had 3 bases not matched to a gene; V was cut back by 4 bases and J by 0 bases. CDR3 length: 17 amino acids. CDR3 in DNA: TGCGCCAGCAGCCCGACTAGCGGGGTCTCTGGGGCCAACGTCCTGACTTTC. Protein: CASSPTSGVSGANVLTF. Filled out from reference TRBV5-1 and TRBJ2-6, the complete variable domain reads KAGVTQTPRYLIKTRGQQVTLSCSPISGHRSVSWYQQTPGQGLQFLFEYFSETQRNKGNFPGRFSGRQFSNSRSEMNVSTLELGDSALYLCASSPTSGVSGANVLTFGAGSRLTVL.

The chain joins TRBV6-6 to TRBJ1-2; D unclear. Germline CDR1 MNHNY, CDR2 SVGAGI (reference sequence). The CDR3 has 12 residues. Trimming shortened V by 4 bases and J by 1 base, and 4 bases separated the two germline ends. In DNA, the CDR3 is TGTGCCAGCAGTTCGGGTAACTATGGCTACACCTTC. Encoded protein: CASSSGNYGYTF.

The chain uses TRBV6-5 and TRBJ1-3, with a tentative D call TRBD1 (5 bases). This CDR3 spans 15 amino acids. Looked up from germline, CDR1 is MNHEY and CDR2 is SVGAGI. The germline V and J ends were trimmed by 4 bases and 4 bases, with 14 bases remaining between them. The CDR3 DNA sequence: TGTGCCAGCAGTTTCAGCAAGGGGCAAGGAAACACCATATATTTT. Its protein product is CASSFSKGQGNTIYF.

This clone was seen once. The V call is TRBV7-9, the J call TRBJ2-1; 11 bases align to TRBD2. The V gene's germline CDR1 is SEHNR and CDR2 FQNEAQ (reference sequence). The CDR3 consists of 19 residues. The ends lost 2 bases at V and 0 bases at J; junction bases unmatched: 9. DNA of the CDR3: TGTGCCAGCAGCTTATTGAGGCGCCTAGCGGGAGGCTCCTACAATGAGCAGTTCTTC. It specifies CASSLLRRLAGGSYNEQFF.

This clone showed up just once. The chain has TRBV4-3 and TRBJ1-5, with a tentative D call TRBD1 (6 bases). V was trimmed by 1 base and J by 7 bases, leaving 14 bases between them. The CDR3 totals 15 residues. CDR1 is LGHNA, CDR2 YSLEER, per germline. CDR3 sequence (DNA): TGCGCCAGCAGCCAAGCGTTAACGAGGGGGCAGCCCCAGCATTTT. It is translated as CASSQALTRGQPQHF.

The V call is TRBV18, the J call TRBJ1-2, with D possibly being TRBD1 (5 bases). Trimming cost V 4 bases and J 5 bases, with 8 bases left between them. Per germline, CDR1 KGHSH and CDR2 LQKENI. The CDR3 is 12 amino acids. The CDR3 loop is CASSLGGYGYTF. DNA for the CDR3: TGTGCCAGCTCACTCGGGGGGTATGGCTACACCTTC.